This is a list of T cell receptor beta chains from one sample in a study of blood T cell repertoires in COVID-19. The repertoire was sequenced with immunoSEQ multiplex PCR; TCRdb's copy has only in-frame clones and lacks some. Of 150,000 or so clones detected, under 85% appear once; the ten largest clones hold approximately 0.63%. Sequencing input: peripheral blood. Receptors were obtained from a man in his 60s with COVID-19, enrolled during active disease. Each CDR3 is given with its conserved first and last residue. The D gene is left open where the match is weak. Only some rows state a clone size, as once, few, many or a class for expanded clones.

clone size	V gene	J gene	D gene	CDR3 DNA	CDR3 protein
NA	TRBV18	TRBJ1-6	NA	TGTGCCAGCTCACCGGGGCAGGTTGATTCACCCCTCCACTTT	CASSPGQVDSPLHF
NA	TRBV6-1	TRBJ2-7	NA	TGTGCCAGCAGTGATCTACGGAGCTACGAGCAGTACTTC	CASSDLRSYEQYF
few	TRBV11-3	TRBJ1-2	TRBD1	TGTGCCAGCAGCCAGGGGGAGGTTTATGGCTACACCTTC	CASSQGEVYGYTF
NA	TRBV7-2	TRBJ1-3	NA	TGTGCCAGCAGCCCCCGCGGCTCTGGAAACACCATATATTTT	CASSPRGSGNTIYF
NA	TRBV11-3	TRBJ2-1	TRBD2	TGTGCCAGCAGCACCCGACTAGCGGGAGCTGACAATGAGCAGTTCTTC	CASSTRLAGADNEQFF
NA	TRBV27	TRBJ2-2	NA	TGTGCCAGCAGTTTGGCGGGGAACACCGGGGAGCTGTTTTTT	CASSLAGNTGELFF
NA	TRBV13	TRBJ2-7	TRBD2	TGTGCCAGCAGCTTTTCCTCTAGCGGGATAGGGCCCTACGAGCAGTACTTC	CASSFSSSGIGPYEQYF
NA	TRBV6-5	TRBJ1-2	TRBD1	TGTGCCAGCAGTCCTCTCGGGACAGGGTTAGGCTACACCTTC	CASSPLGTGLGYTF
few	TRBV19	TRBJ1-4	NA	TGTGCCAGTAGGCCAGGGTCCGACGAAAAACTGTTTTTT	CASRPGSDEKLFF
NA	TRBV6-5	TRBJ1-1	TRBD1	TGTGCCAGCAGTTACTCTTTACAGGGGGCCACTGAAGCTTTCTTT	CASSYSLQGATEAFF
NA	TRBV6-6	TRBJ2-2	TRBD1	TGTGCCAGCAGTCACCACCACACCAACAGGGGGTACGACACCGGGGAGCTGTTTTTT	CASSHHHTNRGYDTGELFF
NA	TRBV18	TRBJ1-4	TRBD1	TGTGCCAGCTCACCCGGACAGGGCCCTAATGAAAAACTGTTTTTT	CASSPGQGPNEKLFF
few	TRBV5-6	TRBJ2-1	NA	TGTGCCAGCAGCGGACTAGAGCAGTTCTTC	CASSGLEQFF
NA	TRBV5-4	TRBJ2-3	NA	TGTGCCAGCAGCTTGAGGTGGACGGGGACAGATACGCAGTATTTT	CASSLRWTGTDTQYF
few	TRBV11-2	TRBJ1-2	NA	TGTGCCAGCAGCTCACAGGGTGCGATGAGTGGCTACACCTTC	CASSSQGAMSGYTF
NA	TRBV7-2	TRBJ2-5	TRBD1	TGTGCCAGCAGCTTAGGACGGCAGGGGGCGGGCGAGACCCAGTACTTC	CASSLGRQGAGETQYF
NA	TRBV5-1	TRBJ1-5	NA	TGCGCCAGCAGCTTGGAGCCGGTTAGCAATCAGCCCCAGCATTTT	CASSLEPVSNQPQHF
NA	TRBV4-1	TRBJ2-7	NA	TGCGCCAGCAGCCAAGATACTAGACAGTACTTC	CASSQDTRQYF
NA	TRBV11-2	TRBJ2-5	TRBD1	TGTGCCAGCAGCGGAGACAGGGTTGAGACCCAGTACTTC	CASSGDRVETQYF
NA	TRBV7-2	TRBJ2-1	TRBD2	TGTGCCAGCAGCTTTAGCGGGAGTGGGGGCAATGAGCAGTTCTTC	CASSFSGSGGNEQFF
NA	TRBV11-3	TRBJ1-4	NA	TGTGCCAGCAGCCAGGCATTGGGAGGAGACCTTAATGAAAAACTGTTTTTT	CASSQALGGDLNEKLFF
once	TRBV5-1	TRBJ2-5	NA	TGCGCCAGCAGCTTTTATAACCAAGAGACCCAGTACTTC	CASSFYNQETQYF
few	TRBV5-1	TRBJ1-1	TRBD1	TGCGCCAGCAGCTCGGGACAGGCAACAAAGAACACTGAAGCTTTCTTT	CASSSGQATKNTEAFF
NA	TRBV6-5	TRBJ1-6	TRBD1	TGTGCCAGCATCGGGGACAGGGGGCGAAATTCACCCCTCCACTTT	CASIGDRGRNSPLHF
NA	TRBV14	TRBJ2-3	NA	TGTGCCAGCAGCCTTCAGGGTACAGTGACTAGCACAGATACGCAGTATTTT	CASSLQGTVTSTDTQYF
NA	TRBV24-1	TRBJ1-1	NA	TGTGCCACCAGTGATCCAGTCGAAGCTGAAGCTTTCTTT	CATSDPVEAEAFF
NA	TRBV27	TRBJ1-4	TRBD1	TGTGCCCCCCCCCGGACAGGGCTTAATGCGACTAATGAAAAACTGTTTTTT	CAPPRTGLNATNEKLFF
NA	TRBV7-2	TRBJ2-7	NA	TGTGCCAGCAGCTGGAGGGGGCGCGCCGACGAGCAGTACTTC	CASSWRGRADEQYF
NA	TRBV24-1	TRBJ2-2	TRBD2	TGTGCCACCAGTGATTTGGGCACTAGCGGAGCAAACACCGGGGAGCTGTTTTTT	CATSDLGTSGANTGELFF
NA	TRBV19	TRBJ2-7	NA	TGTGCCAGTAGTAAAAATGGACAGTACGAGCAGTACTTC	CASSKNGQYEQYF
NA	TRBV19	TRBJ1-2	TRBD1	TGTGCCAGCACTACAGGGGGTGGTACCTCTAACTATGGCTACACCTTC	CASTTGGGTSNYGYTF
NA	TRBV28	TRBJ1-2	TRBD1	TGTGCCAGCAGTCCAGGGGGCGCCCGGGATGGCTACACCTTC	CASSPGGARDGYTF
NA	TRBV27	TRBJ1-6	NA	TGTGCCAGCAGTTTATCCGACAGAACTAATTCACCCCTCCACTTT	CASSLSDRTNSPLHF
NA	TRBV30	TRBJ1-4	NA	TGTGCCTGGAGATCAGGTGCTCGAGGGGGAAAACTGTTTTTT	CAWRSGARGGKLFF
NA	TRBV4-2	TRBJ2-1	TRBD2	TGTGCCAGCAGCCAAGATAGGGCCGCCGGACTAGCGGCTAGGAATGAGCAGTTCTTC	CASSQDRAAGLAARNEQFF
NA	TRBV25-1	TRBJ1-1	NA	TGTGCCAGCAGTGAATGGGCCGGGGGGGCTGAAGCTTTCTTT	CASSEWAGGAEAFF
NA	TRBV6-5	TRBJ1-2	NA	TGTGCCAGCCTAGGACAGTCCTATGGCTACACCTTC	CASLGQSYGYTF
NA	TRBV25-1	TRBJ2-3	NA	TGTGCCAGCAGTGAATCAGTGGGCACAGATACGCAGTATTTT	CASSESVGTDTQYF
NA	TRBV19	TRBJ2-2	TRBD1	TGTGCCACCCAGGTTGGGACAGGGGGCCCCGGGGAGCTGTTTTTT	CATQVGTGGPGELFF
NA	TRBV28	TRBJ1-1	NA	TGTGCCAGCAGTGCGGACGGTGAGACAGGCATGAACACTGAAGCTTTCTTT	CASSADGETGMNTEAFF
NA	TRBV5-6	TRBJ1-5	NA	TGTGCCAGCAGCAGGAGGACAGTGAGCAATCAGCCCCAGCATTTT	CASSRRTVSNQPQHF
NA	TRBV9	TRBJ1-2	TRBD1	TGTGCCACCCAGGACCGACAGGGTGTCAAATTCGTTGGCTACACCTTC	CATQDRQGVKFVGYTF
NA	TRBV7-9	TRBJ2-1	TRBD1	TGTGCCAGCAGCTTAAGGAGGGGGACAGGGGGCTATTACAATGAGCAGTTCTTC	CASSLRRGTGGYYNEQFF
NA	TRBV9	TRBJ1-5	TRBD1	TGTGCCAGCAGCGCGGGGGGGACAGCGAATCAGCCCCAGCATTTT	CASSAGGTANQPQHF
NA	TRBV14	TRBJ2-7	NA	TGTGCCAGCAGCCAAGCAGGGATCTACGAGCAGTACTTC	CASSQAGIYEQYF
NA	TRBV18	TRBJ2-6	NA	TGTGCCAGCTCACCACTTTGGGGGCTCGGGGCCAACGTCCTGACTTTC	CASSPLWGLGANVLTF
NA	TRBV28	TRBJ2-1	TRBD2	TGTGCCAGCAGTTTCCCTTTAGGTGGCGGGAGGGGGTACAATGAGCAGTTCTTC	CASSFPLGGGRGYNEQFF
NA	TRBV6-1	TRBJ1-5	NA	TGTGCCAGCAGTGAATCTGGGGGGTTTCAGCCCCAGCATTTT	CASSESGGFQPQHF
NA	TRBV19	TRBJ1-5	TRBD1	TGTGCCACTGGGGGACAGGCCGGCAATCAGCCCCAGCATTTT	CATGGQAGNQPQHF
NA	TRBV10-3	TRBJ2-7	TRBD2	TGTGCCATCAGTGAGTCTGGACTAGCAAATCACGAGCAGTACTTC	CAISESGLANHEQYF
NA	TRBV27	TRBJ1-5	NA	TGTGCCAGCAGTCCTCGGGACAACAATCAGCCCCAGCATTTT	CASSPRDNNQPQHF
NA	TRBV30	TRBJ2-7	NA	TGTGCCTGGAGTGTAGCCCGCTACGAGCAGTACTTC	CAWSVARYEQYF
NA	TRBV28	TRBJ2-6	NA	TGTGCCAGCAGACCTGACAGGCCCTCAAAATACGGGGCCAACGTCCTGACTTTC	CASRPDRPSKYGANVLTF
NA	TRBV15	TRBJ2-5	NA	TGTGCCACCAGCAGAGCCGCGGAGGAGACCCAGTACTTC	CATSRAAEETQYF
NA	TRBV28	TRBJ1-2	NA	TGTGCCAGCTATAACTATGGCTACACCTTC	CASYNYGYTF